This T cell receptor (beta chain) appears in the sequencing data of a study of blood T cell repertoires in COVID-19 (dated by TCRdb to 2020 to 2022). With regard to the full study: The collaborator samples originated in the United States, Italy and Spain and spanned the acute and convalescent phases of COVID-19. The prospective study material was composed of cDNA or gDNA derived from T cells, B-cell-depleted T cells, or PBMCs. The dataset comprised deeply sampled blood TCRbeta repertoires from subjects exposed to, actively infected with, or recovered from COVID-19. The repertoires were released in a freely available public database meant as a resource for research on the immune response to SARS-CoV-2. The samples were drawn from two sources: the first 160 participants of the ongoing ImmuneRACE study, and 1,200 or so subjects contributed by 6 global collaborators. The sample metadata nearly always contained a de-identified subject ID, COVID-19 status, age in years and sex. Where HLA class I and class II types were available, the types were taken from metadata supplied by the sample provider, not from assay-based typing.

From the cysteine up to the phenylalanine, the CDR3 has a length of 15 residues. Here the CDR3 DNA is all that survives: 45 bases in frame from base 1. As encoded in the germline V gene, CDR1 is SNHLY while CDR2 is FYNNEI. Trimming takes 8 bases off V and 10 bases off J; junction bases not matched to a gene: 15. The study at large found these results: The quantity of clinical and demographic metadata differed by source and by participant and was supplied without curation.

As for this clone: Its antigen specificity is not known. Base qualities were left out, and no much larger clone turns up one base away.

TCRbeta CDR3 regions were amplified from genomic DNA using the immunoSEQ Assay, a bias-controlled multiplex PCR. The published analysis was carried out like this. The number of nucleated cells in each sample was estimated by amplification of reference gene primers within the assay. To quantify the absolute abundance of each unique TCRbeta CDR3 rearrangement, sequence reads were collapsed and filtered. For each sample, productive Simpson clonality was calculated by taking the square root of Simpson's diversity index across productive rearrangements. In its TCRdb copy, this immuneACCESS table keeps in-frame sequences only and misses some clones. Where compared with another copy, unresolved V genes explain less than half of these, and the others have no known cause. The DNA gave D and trimming, while V, J and clone size come from that table. Here the sample has 180,000 or so clones; roughly 88% occur a single time. Roughly 13% of the sample belongs to the ten largest clones.

Participants in the prospective study were aged about 18 to 95 years, lived in 20 to 30 United States geographic areas, and enrolled through a virtual design. To assign participants to cohorts, the prospective study relied on clinical history that participants themselves reported in a screening survey and a study questionnaire. Recovered participants in ImmuneRACE Cohort 3 were defined by two consecutive negative NP/OP PCR tests, clearance by a healthcare professional, or resolution of symptoms. In the prospective study, mobile phlebotomists collected whole blood, serum and a nasopharyngeal or oropharyngeal swab from each participant. Over a 2-month period, participants in the prospective study had the option of providing additional blood draws and questionnaires. Before DNA extraction, prospective study blood samples were shipped either frozen or at room temperature.

The sample taken for sequencing was PBMCs or T cells enriched from blood (not recorded which). The sequence was collected from a woman aged 55-70 years who had recovered from COVID-19. The chain is made from TRBV2 and TRBJ1-4, and TRBD1 matches 8 of the central bases. The CDR3 protein: CASGQGAISGTKLFF. The DNA sequence is TGTGCCAGCGGCCAGGGGGCAATCAGCGGTACAAAACTGTTTTTT.